This T cell receptor (beta chain) is drawn from a study of blood T cell repertoires in COVID-19 (dated by TCRdb to the early 2020s). Some background on the complete study: The collaborator samples originated in the United States, Italy and Spain and spanned the acute and convalescent phases of COVID-19. The sample metadata nearly always contained a de-identified subject ID, COVID-19 status, age in years and sex. Samples came from the ongoing ImmuneRACE study (first 160 participants) plus 1,254 subjects from 6 global collaborators. The repertoires were released in a freely available public database meant as a resource for research on the immune response to SARS-CoV-2. Where available, HLA class I and class II types were taken from metadata supplied by the sample provider and were not determined by assay-based typing. The prospective study material was composed of cDNA or gDNA derived from T cells, B-cell-depleted T cells, or PBMCs. Subjects who had been exposed to COVID-19, were actively infected with it, or had recovered from it provided the deeply sampled blood TCRbeta repertoires that made up the dataset. Broad study findings and their caveats: The quantity of clinical and demographic metadata differed by source and by participant and was supplied without curation.

Notes on this clone: What this receptor recognizes is not known. Per-nucleotide qualities are absent, and no much larger clonotype sits a single base away.

One collaborating source in Seattle enrolled patients during active infection and followed them longitudinally through the course of disease. Collaborating institutions collected whole blood in K2EDTA tubes following their own protocols. For TCRbeta analysis, collaborators shipped samples as frozen whole blood, isolated PBMCs, or DNA extracted from either of those sample types. Its CDR3 holds 13 amino acids, cysteine through phenylalanine. CDR3 DNA only is kept here, 39 bases in frame from base 1. The germline V gene yields SNHLY for CDR1 and FYNNEI for CDR2. V and J lose 10 bases and 3 bases, and a span of 13 bases separates them. TCRbeta CDR3 regions were amplified from genomic DNA using the immunoSEQ Assay, a bias-controlled multiplex PCR. As for how the authors treated the data: Within the assay, amplification of reference gene primers was used to estimate how many nucleated cells each sample contained. Sequence reads were collapsed and filtered to measure the absolute abundance of every unique TCRbeta CDR3 rearrangement. For each sample, productive Simpson clonality was calculated by taking the square root of Simpson's diversity index across productive rearrangements. In its TCRdb copy, this immuneACCESS table keeps in-frame sequences only and misses some clones. Where compared with another copy, unresolved V genes explain less than half of these, and the others have no known cause. The V and J calls and clone size were taken over from that table, and D and trimming were inferred from the DNA. This sample is represented by almost 400,000 clones; approximately 87% of them were singletons. The ten largest make up 2% to 2.5% of the sample.

The V and J segments used are TRBV2 and TRBJ1-5; the D gene cannot be resolved reliably. The sample consisted of peripheral blood. The receptor was derived from a woman aged 55-70 years with COVID-19, enrolled during active disease. The sequence in DNA is TGTGCCACTCGATTGCAGGCCAATCAGCCCCAGCATTTT. Its translation is CATRLQANQPQHF. This CDR3, with the reference TRBV2 and TRBJ1-5 proteins standing in past its ends, gives the full variable domain EPEVTQTPSHQVTQMGQEVILRCVPISNHLYFYWYRQILGQKVEFLVSFYNNEISEKSEIFDDQFSVERPDGSNFTLKIRSTKLEDSAMYFCATRLQANQPQHFGDGTRLSIL.